This T cell receptor (beta chain) stems from a study of cytomegalovirus exposure and HLA in healthy donors. Findings of the study overall: For most TCR beta V segments, an earlier analysis put the productive rate at about 87% or about 30% of the time. A later analysis appeared to link common viral pathogens to several of the most significant clusters. Equally common other TCR beta chains were less clonally expanded than HLA-associated ones, a later analysis found.

The CDR3 sequence is 14 residues long. Trimming stripped 0 bases from V and 4 bases from J, with 10 bases between. CDR1 is SGHDT, CDR2 YYEEEE, per germline. In the PCR, 60 Vbeta and 13 Jbeta primers were used. Sequenced by immunoSEQ multiplex PCR; TCRdb stores in-frame clones only, minus some. The sample holds tens of thousands of clones, roughly 80% seen once. The donors comprised healthy bone marrow donors. On this clone itself: The antigen is not known.

The sample taken for sequencing was PBMCs. The source is a male donor in good health and CMV-seronegative. The chain is built from TRBV5-6 and TRBJ1-2; D is perhaps TRBD1 (5 bases). CDR3 sequence (DNA): TGTGCCAGCAGCTTGGCCGGCAGGGCCTATGGCTACACCTTC. Encoded protein: CASSLAGRAYGYTF. Using reference TRBV5-6 and TRBJ1-2 for the parts outside the CDR3, the full variable domain is DAGVTQSPTHLIKTRGQQVTLRCSPKSGHDTVSWYQQALGQGPQFIFQYYEEEERQRGNFPDRFSGHQFPNYSSELNVNALLLGDSALYLCASSLAGRAYGYTFGSGTRLTVV.